The next 6 T cell receptor beta chains were all read from a single sample in a study of CD8 T cells in Susac syndrome. Random hexamers served to reverse transcribe roughly 0.5 to 1 ug RNA. In TCRdb, the immunoSEQ multiplex PCR reads were re-called with MiXCR into one record per CDR3 protein. The table lists 140,000 to 150,000 distinct CDR3 sequences, around 95% of them singletons, with 0.095% to 0.14% in the top ten. The sample was CD4+ T cells from PBMCs. These receptors were taken from a human donor with multiple sclerosis.

This chain connects TRBV20-1 to TRBJ2-1, with D uncertain. The CDR3 has 10 residues. With 7 bases removed from V and 8 bases from J, the gap between germline ends came to 9 bases. Per the germline V gene, CDR1 is DFQATT and CDR2 is SNEGSKA (reference sequence). The CDR3, as DNA: TGCAGTGGCAGCAGCGATGAGCAGTTCTTC. Its translation: CSGSSDEQFF.

This CDR3 is CASSQEEAAGPFF. The CDR3 DNA is TGCGCCAGCAGCCAAGAGGAGGCCGCGGGTCCGTTCTTC. The rearrangement links TRBV4-1 to TRBJ2-1, with D perhaps matching TRBD2 (5 bases). The ends were cut back, 0 bases at V and 15 bases at J, with 15 bases in the middle. The CDR3 sequence is 13 residues long. Germline-derived CDR1 and CDR2 are MGHRA and YSYEKL.

This clonotype has a single count. CDR3 sequence: CASSGGQGIYGYTF. CDR3 nucleotides: TGTGCCAGCAGCGGCGGACAGGGGATTTATGGCTACACCTTC. V is TRBV5-4 and J is TRBJ1-2; 9 bases match TRBD1. Germline CDR1 is SGHNT and CDR2 is YYREEE (reference sequence). V lost 4 bases to trimming and J lost 5 bases; unmatched junction nucleotides: 6. The CDR3 sequence is 14 residues long.

This clonotype was detected once. The J gene is TRBJ2-3, the V gene TRBV7-2; D tentatively reads TRBD1 or TRBD2 (5 bases each). CDR1 is SGHTA and CDR2 is FQGNSA in the germline V gene. The CDR3 covers 15 residues. Between the trimmed V and J ends, which lost 5 bases and 4 bases, there was a span of 16 bases. The CDR3 sequence is CASSRNARGADTQYF. In nucleotides, the CDR3 is TGTGCCAGCAGCAGAAACGCCCGGGGCGCAGATACGCAGTATTTT.

The chain couples TRBV20-1 to TRBJ2-4; 7 bases are shared with TRBD1. V lost 4 bases and J lost 0; bases outside the gene matches: 6. The CDR3 totals 15 residues. Germline CDR1 is DFQATT and CDR2 is SNEGSKA (reference sequence). The CDR3 DNA reads TGCAGTGCTACCGGGGACAGAATAGCCAAAAACATTCAGTACTTC. This translates into CSATGDRIAKNIQYF.

CDR3 nucleotide sequence: TGTGCCAGCAGTGAACCGGTCAATCAGCCCCAGCATTTT. Translation: CASSEPVNQPQHF. The chain is built from TRBV2 and TRBJ1-5; D is undetermined. The germline V gene encodes CDR1 SNHLY and CDR2 FYNNEI. The CDR3 runs to 13 residues. Trimming removed 2 bases at V and 3 bases at J, with 5 bases between. Supplemented by reference TRBV2 and TRBJ1-5, the full variable domain reads EPEVTQTPSHQVTQMGQEVILRCVPISNHLYFYWYRQILGQKVEFLVSFYNNEISEKSEIFDDQFSVERPDGSNFTLKIRSTKLEDSAMYFCASSEPVNQPQHFGDGTRLSIL.